A selection of T cell receptor beta chains follows, all from one sample in a study of cytomegalovirus exposure and HLA in healthy donors. Here immunoSEQ multiplex PCR was the method, and the copy in TCRdb shows in-frame clones only, minus some. The table shows about 150,000 clones, with about 70% occurring only once. The source material was PBMCs. All receptors derive from a middle-aged woman in good health and CMV-seronegative. The CDR3 runs from the conserved cysteine through the conserved F or W. The D gene is left open where the match is weak. Clone size is stated in some rows and not others, as once, few, many or a class when expanded.

>TRBD2|TRBV9|.|TRBJ2-6
CASSRSITSASGGANVLTF
TGTGCCAGCAGCCGCTCCATCACTAGCGCCTCGGGTGGGGCCAACGTCCTGACTTTC
>TRBD2|TRBV4-1|.|TRBJ2-3
CASSSQGSGRSTDTQYF
TGCGCCAGCAGCTCCCAGGGGAGCGGGAGAAGCACAGATACGCAGTATTTT
>.|TRBV9|.|TRBJ1-1
CASSVSGFTEAFF
TGTGCCAGCAGCGTATCAGGGTTCACTGAAGCTTTCTTT
>.|TRBV5-1|few|TRBJ1-3
CASSGGQSGNTIYF
TGCGCCAGCAGCGGAGGACAGTCTGGAAACACCATATATTTT
>.|TRBV6-5|few|TRBJ2-2
CASSYLGELFF
TGTGCCAGCAGTTACCTGGGGGAGCTGTTTTTT
>.|TRBV18|.|TRBJ1-1
CASSPPAGQNTEAFF
TGTGCCAGCTCACCACCGGCGGGCCAGAACACTGAAGCTTTCTTT
>TRBD1|TRBV28|.|TRBJ2-7
CASRNRDRGPTGYF
TGTGCCAGCAGGAACCGGGACAGGGGGCCGACGGGGTACTTC
>.|TRBV15|few|TRBJ2-7
CATSRASSYEQYF
TGTGCCACCAGCAGAGCCTCCTCCTACGAGCAGTACTTC
>TRBD1|TRBV7-9|.|TRBJ1-2
CASSLYPGGSNYGYTF
TGTGCCAGCAGCTTATACCCAGGGGGATCGAACTATGGCTACACCTTC
>.|TRBV19|few|TRBJ2-5
CASSIAGGTQYF
TGTGCCAGTAGTATAGCCGGGGGGACCCAGTACTTC
>.|TRBV27|.|TRBJ1-2
CASSLIGGRGPGYTF
TGTGCCAGCAGTTTAATTGGGGGGAGGGGACCTGGCTACACCTTC
>.|TRBV7-6|.|TRBJ2-5
CASSPTPQETQYF
TGTGCCAGCAGCCCTACTCCCCAAGAGACCCAGTACTTC
>TRBD1|TRBV7-9|.|TRBJ1-2
CASSLGTGGSYGYTF
TGTGCCAGCAGCTTAGGTACAGGGGGCAGCTATGGCTACACCTTC
>TRBD1|TRBV2|.|TRBJ2-5
CASRVGQGPQETQYF
TGTGCCAGCAGAGTAGGACAGGGACCCCAAGAGACCCAGTACTTC
>TRBD2|TRBV19|.|TRBJ2-1
CASSIDSGAYNEQFF
TGTGCCAGTAGTATAGATAGCGGGGCCTACAATGAGCAGTTCTTC
>TRBD1|TRBV6-4|few|TRBJ1-1
CASSTGTGGNTEAFF
TGTGCCAGCAGTACCGGGACAGGGGGAAACACTGAAGCTTTCTTT
>TRBD2|TRBV25-1|.|TRBJ2-1
CASSDWTSGYNEQFF
TGTGCCAGCAGTGACTGGACTAGCGGCTACAATGAGCAGTTCTTC
>.|TRBV2|.|TRBJ2-1
CASTPDTSSYNEQFF
TGTGCCAGCACCCCGGACACGAGCTCCTACAATGAGCAGTTCTTC
>.|TRBV6-5|.|TRBJ1-1
CASSSSRAGGTEAFF
TGTGCCAGCAGTTCAAGTAGGGCCGGGGGCACTGAAGCTTTCTTT
>TRBD2|TRBV5-6|few|TRBJ2-1
CASSLEMGGIYNEQFF
TGTGCCAGCAGCTTGGAAATGGGAGGGATTTACAATGAGCAGTTCTTC
>TRBD2|TRBV28|.|TRBJ2-7
CASSFEVLAGGSYEQYF
TGTGCCAGCAGTTTCGAGGTACTAGCGGGGGGTTCCTACGAGCAGTACTTC
>TRBD1|TRBV18|.|TRBJ1-5
CASSSGQGGTNQPQHF
TGTGCCAGCTCATCTGGACAGGGGGGGACCAATCAGCCCCAGCATTTT
>TRBD1|TRBV5-1|few|TRBJ2-1
CASSLEDRGTYEQFF
TGCGCCAGCAGCTTGGAGGACAGGGGTACGTATGAGCAGTTCTTC
>TRBD1|TRBV4-2|.|TRBJ2-4
CASSQAGQGWEDIQYF
TGTGCCAGCAGCCAAGCTGGACAGGGGTGGGAAGACATTCAGTACTTC
>TRBD2|TRBV6-5|.|TRBJ2-7
CASSFFSGRAGYEQYF
TGTGCCAGCAGTTTCTTTAGCGGGAGGGCCGGCTACGAGCAGTACTTC
>.|TRBV11-2|.|TRBJ2-7
CASSFRDYYYEQYF
TGTGCCAGCAGCTTCCGCGACTACTACTACGAGCAGTACTTC
>TRBD2|TRBV19|.|TRBJ2-7
CASRGGLAGHYEQYF
TGTGCCAGTAGGGGGGGACTAGCGGGACACTACGAGCAGTACTTC
>TRBD1|TRBV5-1|.|TRBJ1-6
CASSLGDSYSPLHF
TGCGCCAGCAGCTTGGGGGACAGTTATTCACCCCTCCACTTT